This T cell receptor (beta chain) came from a study of blood T cell repertoires in COVID-19. Germline CDR1 reads ENHRY; CDR2 reads SYGVKD. Deletions cut 8 bases from V and 5 bases from J, with 22 bases between. The CDR3 covers 17 residues. Assay: immunoSEQ multiplex PCR; the TCRdb copy retains only in-frame clones and omits some. The repertoire holds about 130,000 clones, with about 86% as singletons. This TCR was sampled from a woman at least 80 years old with acute or convalescent COVID-19. The sequencing input was peripheral blood. V gene TRBV10-3 combines with J gene TRBJ1-6; D remains unclear. The CDR3 is CAISPSKPQTNNSPLHF. The DNA for the CDR3 is TGTGCCATCTCCCCGTCAAAGCCGCAGACAAATAATTCACCCCTCCACTTT.